A single sample is the source of the 23 T cell receptor beta chains below, sequenced in a study of T cells in Graves' hyperthyroidism and ophthalmopathy. What was amplified from RNA transcripts were TCR beta CDR3 regions. A set of HTBI primers served as the primers for a first-round RT-PCR of the TCR CDR3. In TCRdb, the multiplex PCR reads were re-called with MiXCR into one record per CDR3 protein. Of fewer than 650,000 distinct CDR3 sequences detected, 46% appear once; the ten largest clones hold 44%. Sequencing used peripheral blood or thyroid tissue (not recorded which). These receptors were taken from an adult woman with Graves' disease, either hyperthyroidism or ophthalmopathy (not recorded which).

CDR3 protein: CATSREGGTASSYEQYF. The CDR3 DNA follows: TGTGCCACCAGCAGAGAGGGTGGGACAGCCAGCTCCTACGAGCAGTACTTC. The V and J genes are TRBV15 and TRBJ2-7, with TRBD1 identical over 7 bases. The CDR3 length is 17 residues. Germline CDR1 reads LNHNV; CDR2 reads YYDKDF (reference sequence). V lost 0 bases to trimming and J lost 0 bases; unmatched junction nucleotides: 8.

The chain combines TRBV20-1 with TRBJ1-4; a possible D gene is TRBD1 (5 bases). Germline assignment: CDR1 DFQATT and CDR2 SNEGSKA (reference sequence). The CDR3 loop spans 13 amino acids. The ends were cut back, 4 bases at V and 15 bases at J, with 21 bases in the middle. CDR3 in amino acids: CSAIGRTQGIVFF. The CDR3 bases are TGCAGTGCTATTGGACGGACTCAGGGAATAGTGTTTTTT.

This clonotype has more than one count but fewer than ten. The V and J genes are TRBV7-2 and TRBJ1-4; no firm D call. The CDR3 is 15 amino acids. Between the trimmed V and J ends, which lost 6 bases and 4 bases, there was a span of 15 bases. Germline V gives CDR1 SGHTA, CDR2 FQGNSA. The CDR3 is CASSVIGVGNEKLFF. The DNA of the CDR3 is TGTGCCAGCAGTGTTATCGGGGTCGGTAATGAAAAACTGTTTTTT.

The rearrangement joins TRBV5-1 to TRBJ2-7; tentatively, D is TRBD2 (6 bases). CDR1 is SGHRS, CDR2 YFSETQ, per germline. This CDR3 has 16 amino acids. Trimming cost V 1 base and J 2 bases, with 16 bases left between them. The CDR3 nucleotides read TGCGCCAGCAGCTTGAAGTCTAGCGTTCCTACCTACGAGCAGTACTTC. Protein: CASSLKSSVPTYEQYF.

The rearrangement joins TRBV12-3 or TRBV12-4 to TRBJ2-7; 10 bases are shared with TRBD2. The CDR3 runs 14 residues. Trimming took 6 bases from V and 5 from J; bases not matched to a gene: 7. CDR3 loop: CASRPAGGPNEQYF. The CDR3 DNA reads TGTGCCAGCAGACCAGCGGGAGGGCCAAACGAGCAGTACTTC.

The rearrangement joins TRBV7-6 to TRBJ1-6; possible D gene TRBD1, 5 bases. Germline V lookup: CDR1 SGHVS, CDR2 FNYEAQ. The CDR3 covers 15 residues. V lost 5 bases to trimming and J lost 9 bases, with 17 bases between them. CDR3 DNA sequence: TGTGCCAGCAGCCTAGAATCCGGGGGGGGTTCACCCCTCCACTTT. It codes for CASSLESGGGSPLHF.

The chain couples TRBV29-1 to TRBJ2-5; TRBD2 agrees at 9 bases. This CDR3 comprises 15 residues. V lost 5 bases, J lost 5 bases, and 12 bases stayed unmatched. In germline, CDR1 is SQVTM, CDR2 ANQGSEA. Written as DNA, the CDR3 is TGCAGCGTTAACCTTATAGCGGGAGATGGGGAGACCCAGTACTTC. This translates into CSVNLIAGDGETQYF. Variable domain in full (rest from reference TRBV29-1 and TRBJ2-5): SAVISQKPSRDICQRGTSLTIQCQVDSQVTMMFWYRQQPGQSLTLIATANQGSEATYESGFVIDKFPISRPNLTFSTLTVSNMSPEDSSIYLCSVNLIAGDGETQYFGPGTRLLVL.

A remark on this clonotype: The junction departs from germline at one end; a sequencing error may be responsible. The V and J genes are TRBV7-7 and TRBJ2-5, with D unclear. This CDR3 is 14 amino acids long. CDR1 and CDR2 from the germline V gene are SSHAT and FNYEAQ (reference sequence). CDR3 sequence (DNA): TGTGCTAGCAGCTTAGGCTATCAACAAGAGACCCAGTACTTC. This encodes CASSLGYQQETQYF.

This chain connects TRBV2 to TRBJ2-5, with D possibly being TRBD1 (6 bases). The CDR3 extends over 15 amino acids. The ends were cut back, 6 bases at V and 5 bases at J, with 19 bases in the middle. Germline CDR1 and CDR2: SNHLY and FYNNEI. The CDR3 nucleotides read TGTGCCAGCAGGACCCAGGGGTGGATGATTGAGACCCAGTACTTC. It specifies CASRTQGWMIETQYF. Using reference TRBV2 and TRBJ2-5 for the parts outside the CDR3, the full variable domain is EPEVTQTPSHQVTQMGQEVILRCVPISNHLYFYWYRQILGQKVEFLVSFYNNEISEKSEIFDDQFSVERPDGSNFTLKIRSTKLEDSAMYFCASRTQGWMIETQYFGPGTRLLVL.

CDR3 in amino acids: CASSRMGLGTEAFF. CDR3 nucleotide sequence: TGTGCCAGCAGCCGAATGGGGTTAGGGACTGAAGCTTTCTTT. The chain joins TRBV7-8 to TRBJ1-1; unclear D gene. CDR1 is SGHVS and CDR2 is FQNEAQ in the germline V gene. There are 14 residues in the CDR3. Trimming left V 5 bases short and J 5 bases short, with 15 bases between.

This chain links TRBV29-1 with TRBJ2-7; possibly TRBD2 for D (5 bases). With 5 bases removed from V and 0 bases from J, the gap between germline ends came to 23 bases. Germline CDR1 reads SQVTM; CDR2 reads ANQGSEA. The CDR3 totals 17 residues. CDR3 protein: CSVWGEGKTYTSYEQYF. The CDR3 DNA sequence: TGCAGCGTTTGGGGAGAGGGCAAGACCTACACCTCCTACGAGCAGTACTTC.

The chain employs TRBV9 and TRBJ2-2; D unclear. Germline CDR1 is SGDLS and CDR2 is YYNGEE. The CDR3 has 13 residues. V dropped 2 bases and J dropped 3 bases, with 5 bases sitting between them. This chain's CDR3 is CASSVRDTGELFF. The CDR3 DNA sequence: TGTGCCAGCAGCGTCCGGGACACCGGGGAGCTGTTTTTT.

Points on this clonotype: This may come from a read error, since a much larger clone is one base off. The rearrangement uses TRBV7-9 and TRBJ2-5; no reliable D call. Germline V gene sequence: CDR1 SEHNR, CDR2 FQNEAQ (reference sequence). The length of the CDR3 is 12 residues. Trimming stripped 4 bases from V and 1 base from J, with 4 bases between. CDR3 in DNA: TGTGCCAGCAGCTGGAGCCAAGAGACCCAGTACTTC. It encodes CASSWSQETQYF.

This clonotype was counted a few times. This chain connects TRBV4-3 to TRBJ2-7; D not resolved. Germline loops: CDR1 LGHNA, CDR2 YSLEER. The CDR3 is made up of 15 amino acids. V was cut by 1 base and J by 0 bases, with 10 bases left in between. The CDR3 nucleotides read TGCGCCAGCAGCCAAGTGATAGGCCTCTCCTACGAGCAGTACTTC. It codes for CASSQVIGLSYEQYF.

This clonotype was found many times. The rearrangement links TRBV7-9 to TRBJ1-6; maybe TRBD1 (5 bases). Trimming removed 4 bases from V and 3 bases from J, with 13 bases in between. Germline CDR1 reads SEHNR; CDR2 reads FQNEAQ (reference sequence). The CDR3 length is 16 residues. The CDR3 region has the DNA TGTGCCAGCAGCTCAGGCGTGGGGGTCTATAATTCACCCCTCCACTTT. Protein: CASSSGVGVYNSPLHF.

The rearrangement uses TRBV29-1 and TRBJ1-1, with D possibly being TRBD1 (5 bases). Trimming cost V 6 bases and J 4 bases, with 24 bases left between them. The CDR3 totals 16 residues. The germline V gene has CDR1 SQVTM and CDR2 ANQGSEA. In nucleotides, the CDR3 is TGCAGCGTCGATTGGGGCCTAGGGGTCTTAGGCACTGAAGCTTTCTTT. Residues: CSVDWGLGVLGTEAFF.

The J gene is TRBJ2-5, the V gene TRBV7-3, with D possibly TRBD2 on 5 matching bases. The germline V and J ends were trimmed by 0 bases and 7 bases, with 9 bases remaining between them. Germline loops: CDR1 SGHTA, CDR2 FQGTGA. The CDR3 is 13 amino acids. The CDR3 DNA reads as TGTGCCAGCAGCTTAACTGCGGGCGGGACCCAGTACTTC. It is translated as CASSLTAGGTQYF. The whole variable domain, remainder taken from reference TRBV7-3 and TRBJ2-5, is GAGVSQTPSNKVTEKGKYVELRCDPISGHTALYWYRQSLGQGPEFLIYFQGTGAADDSGLPNDRFFAVRPEGSVSTLKIQRTERGDSAVYLCASSLTAGGTQYFGPGTRLLVL.

The chain combines TRBV12-3 or TRBV12-4 with TRBJ1-1; possibly TRBD1 for D (5 bases). V was pared by 6 bases and J by 8 bases, with 13 bases between. This CDR3 spans 12 amino acids. CDR3 sequence: CASSSGRGEAFF. CDR3 in DNA: TGTGCCAGCAGCAGTGGGCGGGGGGAAGCTTTCTTT.

In regard to this clonotype: One end of the junction fails to match germline, which may point to a read error. CDR3 residues: CASSPTANTEASF. CDR3 nucleotide sequence: TGTGCCAGCAGCCCGACAGCTAACACTGAAGCTTCCTTT. The J gene is TRBJ1-1, the V gene TRBV7-9, with D possibly TRBD1 on 5 matching bases. CDR1 is SEHNR and CDR2 is FQNEAQ in the germline V gene (reference sequence). There are 13 residues in the CDR3.

The V and J genes are TRBV20-1 and TRBJ2-1, with D tentatively TRBD2 (5 bases). CDR1 and CDR2 (germline): DFQATT, SNEGSKA (reference sequence). The CDR3 spans 15 residues. V was trimmed by 6 bases and J by 6 bases, leaving 21 bases between them. CDR3 nucleotide sequence: TGCAGTGCAACAGACATAGCGAGATCAGTCAATGAGCAGTTCTTC. Protein: CSATDIARSVNEQFF.

This clonotype was picked up many times. Relative to the germline gene, one junction end is altered; a read error may explain this. This chain connects TRBV4-3 to TRBJ2-7; 8 positions agree with TRBD2. The CDR3 extends over 14 amino acids. Germline V CDR1 and CDR2: LGHNA, YSLEER. DNA of the CDR3: TGTGCCAGCAGCCCCCCGGGAGGGGGACACGAGCAGTACTTC. It specifies CASSPPGGGHEQYF.

The J gene is TRBJ2-7, the V gene TRBV9, with unresolved D. The germline V gene has CDR1 SGDLS and CDR2 YYNGEE. CDR3 length equals 11 residues. V was trimmed by 5 bases and J by 4 bases, leaving 7 bases between them. DNA for the CDR3: TGTGCCAGCAGATTTTGGTACGAGCAGTACTTC. It yields the protein CASRFWYEQYF. Looking up the rest from reference TRBV9 and TRBJ2-7 gives the full variable domain: DSGVTQTPKHLITATGQRVTLRCSPRSGDLSVYWYQQSLDQGLQFLIQYYNGEERAKGNILERFSAQQFPDLHSELNLSSLELGDSALYFCASRFWYEQYFGPGTRLTVT.

This clonotype was recorded many times. This sequence joins TRBV29-1 and TRBJ2-7; D uncertain. Germline V gives CDR1 SQVTM, CDR2 ANQGSEA. The CDR3 length is 16 residues. V was pared by 1 base and J by 0 bases, with 16 bases between. CDR3 region: CSVEGVGRSNSYEQYF. The CDR3 region has the DNA TGCAGCGTTGAAGGGGTAGGCAGGTCAAACTCCTACGAGCAGTACTTC.